This entry lists 22 T cell receptor beta chains sequenced from one sample in a study of technical replicates of blood from a few donors. This table comes from immunoSEQ multiplex PCR, and its TCRdb copy is limited to in-frame clones, with some not included. Of 95,000 to 100,000 clones listed, over 90% were seen once; the top ten hold roughly 0.21%. The sample comprised T cells isolated from PBMCs. The receptors stem from a human donor in good health.

V is TRBV15 and J is TRBJ1-2; 8 nucleotides agree with TRBD1. This CDR3 region has 14 residues. With V trimmed by 5 bases and J by 3 bases, 5 bases remained unmatched. Germline V gives CDR1 LNHNV, CDR2 YYDKDF (reference sequence). CDR3 nucleotides: TGTGCCACCAGCGACAGGGGACAGCACTATGGCTACACCTTC. Its protein product is CATSDRGQHYGYTF.

The chain joins TRBV6-4 to TRBJ1-5; D remains ambiguous. Looked up from germline, CDR1 is MRHNA and CDR2 is SNTAGT. CDR3 size: 14 residues. V lost 8 bases to trimming and J lost 1 base, with 12 bases between them. The CDR3 bases are TGTGCCAGCGAGGCTTCGGGAAGCAATCAGCCCCAGCATTTT. Translating gives CASEASGSNQPQHF.

The chain uses TRBV6-5 and TRBJ2-3, with D perhaps matching TRBD2 (6 bases). This CDR3 is 14 amino acids long. Trimming pared 4 bases from V and 2 bases from J, leaving 10 bases between. Germline CDR1 MNHEY, CDR2 SVGAGI. The CDR3 loop reads CASSWRDSTDTQYF. The CDR3 DNA sequence: TGTGCCAGCAGTTGGCGGGACTCCACAGATACGCAGTATTTT.

This clone came up once. Here the CDR3 DNA reads TGTGCCAGCAGTTATAAGGGGAGGGATACGCAGTATTTT. This sequence encodes CASSYKGRDTQYF. V usage is TRBV6-5 and J usage is TRBJ2-3, with D perhaps matching TRBD2 (6 bases). Per germline, CDR1 MNHEY and CDR2 SVGAGI. The CDR3 has 13 amino acids. V was cut by 3 bases and J by 6 bases, with 10 bases left in between.

The chain has TRBV13 and TRBJ2-7; 13 bases fit TRBD2. J gave up 3 bases and V 0 bases, and 2 bases lay outside the gene matches. Germline V gene lookup returns CDR1 PRHDT and CDR2 FYEKMQ (reference sequence). CDR3 size: 16 residues. The CDR3 spells CASSLGGLAGVYEQYF. The DNA of the CDR3 is TGTGCCAGCAGCTTAGGCGGACTAGCGGGGGTCTACGAGCAGTACTTC. Full variable domain (outside the CDR3, taken from reference TRBV13 and TRBJ2-7): AAGVIQSPRHLIKEKRETATLKCYPIPRHDTVYWYQQGPGQDPQFLISFYEKMQSDKGSIPDRFSAQQFSDYHSELNMSSLELGDSALYFCASSLGGLAGVYEQYFGPGTRLTVT.

This sequence joins TRBV2 and TRBJ1-5, with TRBD1 matching 7 bases. This CDR3 is 17 amino acids long. Trimming cost V 8 bases and J 0 bases; bases outside gene matches: 13. Germline V gene sequence: CDR1 SNHLY, CDR2 FYNNEI. The DNA of the CDR3 is TGTGCCAGCCTTTGGGACAGAATCTCCTTTAGCAATCAGCCCCAGCATTTT. This translates into CASLWDRISFSNQPQHF. The complete variable domain, with remaining parts taken from reference TRBV2 and TRBJ1-5, reads EPEVTQTPSHQVTQMGQEVILRCVPISNHLYFYWYRQILGQKVEFLVSFYNNEISEKSEIFDDQFSVERPDGSNFTLKIRSTKLEDSAMYFCASLWDRISFSNQPQHFGDGTRLSIL.

The J gene is TRBJ2-7, the V gene TRBV27, with TRBD1 matching over 10 bases. Germline assignment: CDR1 MNHEY and CDR2 SMNVEV (reference sequence). The CDR3 totals 15 residues. V dropped 0 bases and J dropped 6; count of bases not matched to a gene: 5. For the CDR3, the DNA is TGTGCCAGCAGTTTATCGGGTGACAGGGGGCTCGAGCAGTACTTC. Translation: CASSLSGDRGLEQYF.

A few counts support this clone. V gene TRBV10-2 combines with J gene TRBJ2-7; possibly TRBD2 for D (6 bases). Germline values: CDR1 WSHSY, CDR2 SAAADI. CDR3 size: 16 residues. V was trimmed by 3 bases and J by 0 bases, leaving 15 bases between them. The CDR3 bases are TGCGCCAGCAGTGATGAGGAGGGGCGTGTCTCCTACGAGCAGTACTTC. Residues: CASSDEEGRVSYEQYF.

This clone appeared once. The rearrangement links TRBV30 to TRBJ2-2; 8 positions agree with TRBD2. Germline-derived CDR1 and CDR2 are GTSNPN and SVGIG (reference sequence). This CDR3 has 21 amino acids. Unmatched junction bases numbered 23, after V lost 1 base and J lost 4 bases. Here the CDR3 reads CAWSGPRGAVVIAWGTGELFF. The CDR3 DNA reads as TGTGCCTGGAGTGGCCCGCGGGGGGCCGTAGTCATCGCTTGGGGCACCGGGGAGCTGTTTTTT. Variable domain in full (rest from reference TRBV30 and TRBJ2-2): SQTIHQWPATLVQPVGSPLSLECTVEGTSNPNLYWYRQAAGRGLQLLFYSVGIGQISSEVPQNLSASRPQDRQFILSSKKLLLSDSGFYLCAWSGPRGAVVIAWGTGELFFGEGSRLTVL.

The chain links TRBV20-1 to TRBJ2-5; D is unclear. Germline V gene data show CDR1 as DFQATT and CDR2 as SNEGSKA (reference sequence). V was cut by 6 bases and J by 5 bases, with 10 bases left in between. The CDR3 covers 11 residues. The DNA of the CDR3 is TGCAGTGCAGCCCCCCTGGAGACCCAGTACTTC. It specifies CSAAPLETQYF.

The gene calls are TRBV4-1 and TRBJ1-5; D unresolved. Germline lookup yields CDR1 MGHRA and CDR2 YSYEKL. Trimming cost V 2 bases and J 1 base, with 6 bases left between them. This CDR3 has 14 amino acids. This CDR3 reads CASSQMTSNQPQHF. The CDR3 DNA is TGCGCCAGCAGCCAAATGACAAGCAATCAGCCCCAGCATTTT.

This clone was counted a single time. The chain is built from TRBV7-9 and TRBJ1-2; 8 nucleotides line up with TRBD1. The ends lost 10 bases at V and 6 bases at J; junction bases unmatched: 7. In germline, CDR1 is SEHNR, CDR2 FQNEAQ (reference sequence). The CDR3 length is 12 residues. The CDR3 DNA is TGTGCCATCCTGACAGGGGCGGATGGCTACACCTTC. This sequence encodes CAILTGADGYTF. Supplemented by reference TRBV7-9 and TRBJ1-2, the full variable domain reads DTGVSQNPRHKITKRGQNVTFRCDPISEHNRLYWYRQTLGQGPEFLTYFQNEAQLEKSRLLSDRFSAERPKGSFSTLEIQRTEQGDSAMYLCAILTGADGYTFGSGTRLTVV.

The chain links TRBV6-5 to TRBJ2-1; 9 bases align to TRBD1. Trimming cost V 4 bases and J 3 bases; bases outside gene matches: 4. Per the germline V gene, CDR1 is MNHEY and CDR2 is SVGAGI. The CDR3 length is 15 residues. CDR3: CASSSGQGNYNEQFF. The CDR3 DNA reads TGTGCCAGCAGTTCGGGACAGGGCAACTACAATGAGCAGTTCTTC.

The J gene is TRBJ2-1, the V gene TRBV19, with TRBD2 as a possible D gene (5 bases). The CDR3 has 13 amino acids. Trimming took off 5 bases at V and 4 bases at J, with 9 bases between the two ends. The germline V gene encodes CDR1 LNHDA and CDR2 SQIVND (reference sequence). The CDR3: CASSSGFYNEQFF. The CDR3 DNA sequence: TGTGCCAGTAGTTCGGGATTTTACAATGAGCAGTTCTTC.

V is TRBV7-9 and J is TRBJ2-5, with TRBD1 matching over 7 bases. The CDR3 is made up of 15 amino acids. The J segment lost 4 bases and the V segment lost 2 bases, leaving 7 bases of the junction unmatched. Germline V gene sequence: CDR1 SEHNR, CDR2 FQNEAQ (reference sequence). The DNA for the CDR3 is TGTGCCAGCAGCTTAAGTGAGGGGGCACTAGAGACCCAGTACTTC. Its translation: CASSLSEGALETQYF.

This clone was recorded only once. The genes are TRBV5-4 and TRBJ1-1, with a tentative D call TRBD1 (5 bases). The CDR3 runs 16 residues. The germline V and J ends were trimmed by 4 bases and 0 bases, with 16 bases remaining between them. From germline, CDR1 is SGHNT and CDR2 YYREEE (reference sequence). The CDR3 sequence: CASSPGGRGMNTEAFF. In nucleotides, the CDR3 is TGTGCCAGCAGCCCCGGTGGGAGGGGAATGAACACTGAAGCTTTCTTT.

This sequence joins TRBV29-1 and TRBJ1-4; D call uncertain. This CDR3 is 17 amino acids long. In germline, CDR1 is SQVTM, CDR2 ANQGSEA. The germline V and J ends were trimmed by 3 bases and 2 bases, with 19 bases remaining between them. DNA for the CDR3: TGCAGCGTTGAGCCGATAGCCAAAGGCGGGACTAATGAAAAACTGTTTTTT. Encoded protein: CSVEPIAKGGTNEKLFF.

The chain uses TRBV15 and TRBJ2-1; D is perhaps TRBD2 (5 bases). Germline V CDR1 and CDR2: LNHNV, YYDKDF (reference sequence). This CDR3 contains 16 residues. V was clipped by 5 bases and J by 2 bases, with 16 bases between them. The CDR3 DNA reads TGTGCCACCAGCGACGCGTCGGGAAACCCCTACAATGAGCAGTTCTTC. Translation: CATSDASGNPYNEQFF.

The chain links TRBV6-5 to TRBJ1-6, with TRBD1 matching 8 bases. Unmatched junction bases numbered 8, after V lost 3 bases and J lost 7 bases. CDR1 and CDR2 from the germline V gene are MNHEY and SVGAGI. The CDR3 loop spans 16 amino acids. The CDR3, as DNA: TGTGCCAGCAGTTATGGCCTCCAGGGGGCCAATTCACCCCTCCACTTT. It translates to CASSYGLQGANSPLHF.

This chain joins TRBV18 and TRBJ1-1, with a tentative D call TRBD1 (6 bases). The V and J ends lost 1 base and 3 bases respectively, with 12 bases between them. This CDR3 has 15 residues. The germline V gene encodes CDR1 KGHSH and CDR2 LQKENI. The CDR3 nucleotides are TGTGCCAGCTCACCACAGGGGGGGACTGACACTGAAGCTTTCTTT. Translating gives CASSPQGGTDTEAFF. Looking up the rest from reference TRBV18 and TRBJ1-1 gives the full variable domain: NAGVMQNPRHLVRRRGQEARLRCSPMKGHSHVYWYRQLPEEGLKFMVYLQKENIIDESGMPKERFSAEFPKEGPSILRIQQVVRGDSAAYFCASSPQGGTDTEAFFGQGTRLTVV.

The chain couples TRBV28 to TRBJ2-1, with 11 bases aligning to TRBD2. Germline V lookup: CDR1 MDHEN, CDR2 SYDVKM. CDR3 length equals 15 residues. Trimming at V came to 7 bases and at J to 4 bases, leaving 6 bases not matched to a gene. In DNA, the CDR3 is TGTGCCAGCATAGCGGGAGGGCAGGGATACAATGAGCAGTTCTTC. Amino acids: CASIAGGQGYNEQFF.

This chain joins TRBV16 and TRBJ2-5; 9 bases agree with TRBD1. The CDR3 runs 15 residues. CDR1 KGHSY and CDR2 FQNENV come from the germline V gene. V lost 4 bases, J lost 5 bases, and 8 bases stayed unmatched. The CDR3 sequence: CASSPTGGGWETQYF. CDR3 nucleotides: TGTGCCAGCAGCCCCACAGGGGGCGGATGGGAGACCCAGTACTTC.